This section outlines one TCR beta chain sequence together with its context. The CDR3 is made up of 16 amino acids. Per germline, CDR1 SGHTA and CDR2 FQGNSA. The V and J ends lost 5 bases and 7 bases respectively, with 23 bases between them. This sample was taken from a study of blood T cell repertoires in COVID-19. Overall study context: The study drew acute and convalescent COVID-19 samples from the United States, Italy and Spain. The cDNA or gDNA used as material had been derived from T cells, B-cell-depleted T cells, or PBMCs.

Original handling: Amplified reference gene primers provided the basis for estimating nucleated cell counts. Measured with immunoSEQ multiplex PCR; TCRdb has only the in-frame clones, and not every one. D and trimming were read from the DNA, whereas the V and J calls and clone size are those reported in that table. The repertoire includes roughly 170,000 clones, roughly nine tenths of them detected once, and about 20% sits in the top ten. The chain is built from TRBV7-2 and TRBJ1-2; possible D gene TRBD1, 5 bases. This clonotype was obtained from a man in his 70s with active or convalescent COVID-19. Sample: peripheral blood. The DNA for the CDR3 is TGTGCCAGCAGCCCGCACCTAGGCGGGGCGACCGGTGGCTACACCTTC. Amino acids: CASSPHLGGATGGYTF. Full variable domain (rest looked up from reference TRBV7-2 and TRBJ1-2): GAGVSQSPSNKVTEKGKDVELRCDPISGHTALYWYRQSLGQGLEFLIYFQGNSAPDKSGLPSDRFSAERTGGSVSTLTIQRTQQEDSAVYLCASSPHLGGATGGYTFGSGTRLTVV.